The clone carrying this T cell receptor beta chain was observed a handful of times. Antigen: not known. Trimming pared 5 bases from V and 5 bases from J, leaving 21 bases between. From germline, CDR1 is MNHNS and CDR2 SASEGT. The CDR3 extends over 16 amino acids. Until they underwent thyroid surgery, no patient had received any treatment. This sample stems from a study of metastatic and nonmetastatic thyroid tumors. The overall study: Comparative analysis of repertoires was undertaken across blood and tumor or nodule tissue obtained from malignant and benign thyroid patients. Findings of the study overall: It was reportedly found that TCR beta diversity was significantly higher in malignant thyroid tumors than in benign nodules, a difference seen in both blood and tumor samples.

In the study's own analysis: Construction of a distant-metastasis classifier for papillary thyroid cancer relied on CDR3 differences across clinicopathological groups. Through MiXCR, TCRdb re-clonotyped the PCR reads. TCRdb, not the authors, supplied the V and J calls. Of tens of thousands of clones listed, approximately 18% are singletons. The J gene is TRBJ2-5, the V gene TRBV6-1; unclear D gene. The sequence came from a male donor with papillary thyroid cancer or a benign thyroid nodule (not recorded which). Some clones in this sample may be carry-over from other donors' samples. Sequencing was performed on blood. CDR3 DNA: TGTGCCAGCAGTCGCATGGCTTTGACCCTAGAGGAGACCCAGTACTTC. Translating gives CASSRMALTLEETQYF.